A selection of T cell receptor beta chains follows, all from one sample in a study of blood T cell repertoires in COVID-19. Data came from immunoSEQ multiplex PCR; TCRdb stores just in-frame clones and leaves some out. Here the sample spans about 170,000 clones, approximately 80% being singletons. Sample: peripheral blood. The receptors here all came from a woman between 40 and 55 years old with COVID-19, enrolled during active disease. Each CDR3 is given with its conserved first and last residue. Fields, in order: J gene, D gene, V gene, CDR3 protein, CDR3 DNA. The D gene is left open where the match is weak.

J gene: TRBJ2-1
D gene: TRBD1
V gene: TRBV30
CDR3 protein: CACQTGQGFNEQFF
CDR3 DNA: TGTGCCTGTCAAACGGGACAGGGTTTCAATGAGCAGTTCTTC

J gene: TRBJ1-2
D gene: -
V gene: TRBV6-6
CDR3 protein: CASTPGHNYGYTF
CDR3 DNA: TGTGCCAGCACTCCAGGGCACAACTATGGCTACACCTTC

J gene: TRBJ2-1
D gene: -
V gene: TRBV4-1
CDR3 protein: CASSPDIENEQFF
CDR3 DNA: TGCGCCAGCAGCCCGGACATCGAGAATGAGCAGTTCTTC

J gene: TRBJ1-4
D gene: -
V gene: TRBV7-9
CDR3 protein: CASRYGGGEKLFF
CDR3 DNA: TGTGCCAGCAGATATGGGGGCGGTGAAAAACTGTTTTTT

J gene: TRBJ1-4
D gene: TRBD1
V gene: TRBV7-8
CDR3 protein: CASAGTANEKLFF
CDR3 DNA: TGTGCCAGCGCCGGGACAGCCAATGAAAAACTGTTTTTT

J gene: TRBJ1-6
D gene: TRBD1
V gene: TRBV28
CDR3 protein: CASSFTGGWGSYNSPLHF
CDR3 DNA: TGTGCCAGCAGTTTTACAGGGGGCTGGGGCTCCTATAATTCACCCCTCCACTTT

J gene: TRBJ1-5
D gene: TRBD1
V gene: TRBV2
CDR3 protein: CASSLTGVGNQPQHF
CDR3 DNA: TGTGCCAGCAGTCTGACAGGGGTTGGCAATCAGCCCCAGCATTTT

J gene: TRBJ2-5
D gene: -
V gene: TRBV6-6
CDR3 protein: CASTTGGGARETQYF
CDR3 DNA: TGTGCCAGCACAACAGGAGGCGGGGCGAGGGAGACCCAGTACTTC

J gene: TRBJ1-5
D gene: TRBD1
V gene: TRBV6-5
CDR3 protein: CASKDRGNNQPQHF
CDR3 DNA: TGTGCCAGCAAGGACAGGGGGAATAATCAGCCCCAGCATTTT

J gene: TRBJ1-5
D gene: -
V gene: TRBV19
CDR3 protein: CASTISGFDSNQPQHF
CDR3 DNA: TGTGCCAGTACCATAAGCGGCTTTGATAGCAATCAGCCCCAGCATTTT

J gene: TRBJ2-1
D gene: -
V gene: TRBV4-1
CDR3 protein: CASSQRVDEQFF
CDR3 DNA: TGCGCCAGCAGCCAAAGAGTGGATGAGCAGTTCTTC

J gene: TRBJ2-2
D gene: -
V gene: TRBV18
CDR3 protein: CASSPVGAGAGTGELFF
CDR3 DNA: TGTGCCAGCTCACCAGTAGGGGCCGGAGCCGGGACCGGGGAGCTGTTTTTT

J gene: TRBJ2-5
D gene: -
V gene: TRBV29-1
CDR3 protein: CSACLGSGQETQYF
CDR3 DNA: TGCAGCGCCTGTCTAGGGAGCGGTCAAGAGACCCAGTACTTC

J gene: TRBJ1-4
D gene: TRBD1
V gene: TRBV7-8
CDR3 protein: CASSQRGQGPTNEKLFF
CDR3 DNA: TGTGCCAGCAGCCAAAGGGGACAGGGGCCAACTAATGAAAAACTGTTTTTT

J gene: TRBJ2-1
D gene: -
V gene: TRBV9
CDR3 protein: CASSVNQWNEQFF
CDR3 DNA: TGTGCCAGCAGCGTTAATCAGTGGAATGAGCAGTTCTTC

J gene: TRBJ1-5
D gene: -
V gene: TRBV10-1
CDR3 protein: CASRQPQHF
CDR3 DNA: TGCGCCAGCAGACAACCCCAGCATTTT

J gene: TRBJ2-7
D gene: TRBD1
V gene: TRBV24-1
CDR3 protein: CATSDTGTANYEQYF
CDR3 DNA: TGTGCCACCAGTGATACCGGGACAGCTAACTACGAGCAGTACTTC

J gene: TRBJ2-5
D gene: TRBD1
V gene: TRBV7-7
CDR3 protein: CASSKRGQGSRETQYF
CDR3 DNA: TGTGCTAGCAGCAAAAGGGGACAGGGGAGTAGGGAGACCCAGTACTTC

J gene: TRBJ2-1
D gene: TRBD2
V gene: TRBV24-1
CDR3 protein: CATSDPQAGTYNEQFF
CDR3 DNA: TGTGCCACCAGTGATCCCCAAGCGGGGACCTACAATGAGCAGTTCTTC

J gene: TRBJ1-2
D gene: -
V gene: TRBV29-1
CDR3 protein: CSAGTNYGYTF
CDR3 DNA: TGCAGCGCGGGGACAAATTATGGCTACACCTTC

J gene: TRBJ2-7
D gene: -
V gene: TRBV21-1
CDR3 protein: CASSKGQGEGFSYEQYF
CDR3 DNA: TGTGCCAGCAGCAAAGGACAGGGTGAGGGGTTTTCCTACGAGCAGTACTTC

J gene: TRBJ2-7
D gene: TRBD2
V gene: TRBV28
CDR3 protein: CASSVIRTSGTYEQYF
CDR3 DNA: TGTGCCAGCAGTGTTATCCGGACTAGCGGAACCTACGAGCAGTACTTC

J gene: TRBJ2-2
D gene: -
V gene: TRBV6-5
CDR3 protein: CASSITGLGGELFF
CDR3 DNA: TGTGCCAGCAGTATAACAGGGCTCGGCGGGGAGCTGTTTTTT

J gene: TRBJ1-6
D gene: -
V gene: TRBV3-1/TRBV3-2
CDR3 protein: CASSQEGANINSPLHF
CDR3 DNA: TGTGCCAGCAGCCAAGAGGGGGCCAACATTAATTCACCCCTCCACTTT

J gene: TRBJ2-1
D gene: TRBD1
V gene: TRBV6-2/TRBV6-3
CDR3 protein: CASSYFPGGRNEQFF
CDR3 DNA: TGTGCCAGCAGTTACTTCCCAGGGGGCAGGAATGAGCAGTTCTTC

J gene: TRBJ1-2
D gene: -
V gene: TRBV2
CDR3 protein: CASSEAGLRKGYTF
CDR3 DNA: TGTGCCAGCAGTGAGGCAGGACTTAGAAAGGGCTACACCTTC

J gene: TRBJ2-5
D gene: -
V gene: TRBV7-7
CDR3 protein: CASSPKRDYQETQYF
CDR3 DNA: TGTGCTAGCAGCCCCAAACGGGACTACCAAGAGACCCAGTACTTC

J gene: TRBJ1-6
D gene: -
V gene: TRBV20-1
CDR3 protein: CSASLQGGNSPLHF
CDR3 DNA: TGCAGTGCTAGTTTACAGGGCGGCAATTCACCCCTCCACTTT

J gene: TRBJ1-4
D gene: TRBD1
V gene: TRBV5-4
CDR3 protein: CASSLVGQGGEKLFF
CDR3 DNA: TGTGCCAGCAGCCTGGTGGGACAGGGGGGTGAAAAACTGTTTTTT

J gene: TRBJ1-6
D gene: TRBD1
V gene: TRBV6-6
CDR3 protein: CASSPRGQNSPLHF
CDR3 DNA: TGTGCCAGCAGCCCCAGGGGGCAGAATTCACCCCTCCACTTT

J gene: TRBJ1-5
D gene: TRBD1
V gene: TRBV28
CDR3 protein: CASSLRQGSSNQPQHF
CDR3 DNA: TGTGCCAGCAGTCTAAGACAGGGGTCTAGCAATCAGCCCCAGCATTTT

J gene: TRBJ1-4
D gene: -
V gene: TRBV7-9
CDR3 protein: CASRPDTSTNEKLFF
CDR3 DNA: TGTGCCAGCAGACCCGACACATCAACTAATGAAAAACTGTTTTTT

J gene: TRBJ2-7
D gene: TRBD2
V gene: TRBV7-9
CDR3 protein: CASSLTGSGRGSYEQYF
CDR3 DNA: TGTGCCAGCAGCTTAACAGGATCAGGGAGGGGATCCTACGAGCAGTACTTC

J gene: TRBJ2-7
D gene: -
V gene: TRBV28
CDR3 protein: CASSFIYEQYF
CDR3 DNA: TGTGCCAGCAGTTTTATCTACGAGCAGTACTTC

J gene: TRBJ1-1
D gene: -
V gene: TRBV12-3/TRBV12-4
CDR3 protein: CASSPGRIEAFF
CDR3 DNA: TGTGCCAGCAGTCCTGGGCGTATTGAAGCTTTCTTT

J gene: TRBJ2-1
D gene: -
V gene: TRBV7-8
CDR3 protein: CASSHGAGGYNEQFF
CDR3 DNA: TGTGCCAGCAGTCATGGAGCGGGCGGGTACAATGAGCAGTTCTTC

J gene: TRBJ1-1
D gene: -
V gene: TRBV6-2/TRBV6-3
CDR3 protein: CASSYPTEAFF
CDR3 DNA: TGTGCCAGCAGTTACCCGACTGAAGCTTTCTTT